This T cell receptor beta chain was captured by sequencing in a study of spatial heterogeneity in lung cancer. As for the study in general: Compared with alpha-chain sequences, beta-chain sequences were consistently detected in greater numbers.

Carried by each TCR cDNA molecule was a unique molecular identifier. From the 5' RACE reads, TCRdb called clonotypes with MiXCR, one entry per CDR3 protein. The table records about 85,000 distinct CDR3 sequences, approximately 21% of them present only once. From germline, CDR1 is MNHEY and CDR2 SVGEGT. The CDR3 consists of 15 residues. V lost 2 bases to trimming and J lost 3 bases; unmatched junction nucleotides: 5. Sample time point: sample taken at primary tumor resection. Sequencing covered unsorted whole RNA taken from tumor, nontumor lung or frozen PBMC. Patients with untreated early-stage non-small cell lung cancer, numbering around 71, were the donors. This clonotype was found many times. Its antigen remains unknown. Whole-study findings and limits: Detection of ubiquitous tumor TCRs in blood was higher at resection than follow-up.

The TCR was taken from a male donor with early-stage non-small cell lung cancer. The chain recombines TRBV6-2 or TRBV6-3 with TRBJ2-5, with 8 bases that match TRBD1. The source was PBMCs, collected at surgery. The CDR3: CASSYDTGGKETQYF. The CDR3, as DNA: TGTGCCAGCAGTTACGATACAGGGGGTAAAGAGACCCAGTACTTC.